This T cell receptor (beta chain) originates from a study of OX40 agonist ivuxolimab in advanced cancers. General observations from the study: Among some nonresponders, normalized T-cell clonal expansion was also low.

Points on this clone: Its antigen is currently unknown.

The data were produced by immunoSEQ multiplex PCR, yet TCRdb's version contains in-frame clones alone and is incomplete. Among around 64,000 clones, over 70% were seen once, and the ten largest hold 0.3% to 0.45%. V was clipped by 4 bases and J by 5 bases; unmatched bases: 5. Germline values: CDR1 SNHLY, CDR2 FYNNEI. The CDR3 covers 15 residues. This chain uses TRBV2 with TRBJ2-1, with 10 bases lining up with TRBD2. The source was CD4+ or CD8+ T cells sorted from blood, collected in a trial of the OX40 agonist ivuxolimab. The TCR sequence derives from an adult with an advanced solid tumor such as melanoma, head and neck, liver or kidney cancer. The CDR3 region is CASSASGSTHNEQFF. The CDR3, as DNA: TGTGCCAGCAGTGCTAGCGGGAGTACACACAATGAGCAGTTCTTC.